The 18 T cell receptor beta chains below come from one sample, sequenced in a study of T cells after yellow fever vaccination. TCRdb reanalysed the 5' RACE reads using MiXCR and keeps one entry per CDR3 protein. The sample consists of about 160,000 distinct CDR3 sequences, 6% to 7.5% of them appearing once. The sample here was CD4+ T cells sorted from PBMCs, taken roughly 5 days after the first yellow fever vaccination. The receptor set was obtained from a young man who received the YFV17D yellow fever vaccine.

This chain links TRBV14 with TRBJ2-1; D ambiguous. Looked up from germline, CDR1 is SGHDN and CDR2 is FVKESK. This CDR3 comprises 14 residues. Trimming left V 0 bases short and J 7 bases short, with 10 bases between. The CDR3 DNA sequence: TGTGCCAGCAGCCAAGACTCGCGGTTTAATGAGCAGTTCTTC. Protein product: CASSQDSRFNEQFF.

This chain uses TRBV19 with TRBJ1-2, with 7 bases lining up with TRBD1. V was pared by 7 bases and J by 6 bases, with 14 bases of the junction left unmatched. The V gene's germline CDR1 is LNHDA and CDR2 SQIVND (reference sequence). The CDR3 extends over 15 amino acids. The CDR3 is CASIEFRGAPDGYTF. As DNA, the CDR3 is TGTGCCAGTATTGAATTCAGGGGGGCGCCTGATGGCTACACCTTC.

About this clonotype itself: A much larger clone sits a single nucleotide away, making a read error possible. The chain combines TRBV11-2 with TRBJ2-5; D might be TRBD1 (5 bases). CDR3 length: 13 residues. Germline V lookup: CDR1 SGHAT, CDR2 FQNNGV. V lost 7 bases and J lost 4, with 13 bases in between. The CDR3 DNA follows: TGTGCCAGCACCATTAGTCAGGGAGAGACCCAGTACTTC. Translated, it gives CASTISQGETQYF.

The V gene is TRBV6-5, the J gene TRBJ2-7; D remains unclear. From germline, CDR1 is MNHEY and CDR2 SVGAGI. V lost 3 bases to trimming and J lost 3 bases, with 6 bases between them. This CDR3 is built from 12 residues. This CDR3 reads CASSYHGYEQYF. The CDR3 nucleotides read TGTGCCAGCAGTTATCATGGCTACGAGCAGTACTTC.

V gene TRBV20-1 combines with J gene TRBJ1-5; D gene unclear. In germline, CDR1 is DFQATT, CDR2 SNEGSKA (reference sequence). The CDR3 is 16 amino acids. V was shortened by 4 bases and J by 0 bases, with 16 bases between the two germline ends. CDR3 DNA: TGCAGTGCTACCCGGGCGCTGAGATATAGCAATCAGCCCCAGCATTTT. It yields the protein CSATRALRYSNQPQHF.

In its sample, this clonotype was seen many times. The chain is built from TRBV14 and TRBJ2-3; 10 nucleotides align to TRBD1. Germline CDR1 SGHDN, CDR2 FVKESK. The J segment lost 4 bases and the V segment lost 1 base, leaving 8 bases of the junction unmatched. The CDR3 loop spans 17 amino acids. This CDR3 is CASSQVGPGQGSDTQYF. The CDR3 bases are TGTGCCAGCAGCCAAGTGGGGCCGGGACAGGGGTCAGATACGCAGTATTTT.

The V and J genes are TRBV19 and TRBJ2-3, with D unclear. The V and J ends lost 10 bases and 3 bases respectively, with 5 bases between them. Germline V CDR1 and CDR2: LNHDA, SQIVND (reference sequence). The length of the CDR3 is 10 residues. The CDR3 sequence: CATRTDTQYF. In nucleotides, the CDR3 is TGTGCCACCAGGACAGATACGCAGTATTTT.

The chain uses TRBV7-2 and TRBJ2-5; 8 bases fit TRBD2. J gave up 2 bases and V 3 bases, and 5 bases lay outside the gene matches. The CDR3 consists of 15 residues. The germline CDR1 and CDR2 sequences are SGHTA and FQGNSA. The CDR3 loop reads CASSFGGASQETQYF. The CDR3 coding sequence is TGTGCCAGCAGCTTCGGGGGGGCCTCTCAAGAGACCCAGTACTTC. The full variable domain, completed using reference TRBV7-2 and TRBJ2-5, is GAGVSQSPSNKVTEKGKDVELRCDPISGHTALYWYRQSLGQGLEFLIYFQGNSAPDKSGLPSDRFSAERTGGSVSTLTIQRTQQEDSAVYLCASSFGGASQETQYFGPGTRLLVL.

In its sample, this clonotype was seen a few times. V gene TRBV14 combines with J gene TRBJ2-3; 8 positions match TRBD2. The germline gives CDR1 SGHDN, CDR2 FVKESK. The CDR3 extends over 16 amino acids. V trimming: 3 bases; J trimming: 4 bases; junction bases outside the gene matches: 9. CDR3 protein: CASSQIPGLGADTQYF. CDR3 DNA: TGTGCCAGCAGCCAGATTCCGGGACTAGGAGCAGATACGCAGTATTTT.

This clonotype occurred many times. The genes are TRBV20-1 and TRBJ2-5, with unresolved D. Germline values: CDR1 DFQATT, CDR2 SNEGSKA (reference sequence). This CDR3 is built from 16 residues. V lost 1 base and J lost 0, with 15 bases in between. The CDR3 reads CSARVRPSWYQETQYF. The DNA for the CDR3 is TGCAGTGCTAGAGTTCGCCCTAGTTGGTACCAAGAGACCCAGTACTTC.

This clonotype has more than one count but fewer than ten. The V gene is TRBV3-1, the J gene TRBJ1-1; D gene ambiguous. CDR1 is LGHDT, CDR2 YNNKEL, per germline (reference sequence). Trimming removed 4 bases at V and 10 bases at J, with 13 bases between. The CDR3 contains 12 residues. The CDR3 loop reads CASSRGPLGAFF. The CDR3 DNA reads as TGTGCCAGCAGCCGAGGGCCGCTTGGAGCTTTCTTT.

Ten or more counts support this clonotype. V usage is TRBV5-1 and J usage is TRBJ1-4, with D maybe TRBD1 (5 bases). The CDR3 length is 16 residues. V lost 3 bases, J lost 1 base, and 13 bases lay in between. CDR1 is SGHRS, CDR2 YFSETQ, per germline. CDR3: CASSWSRGGTNEKLFF. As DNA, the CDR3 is TGCGCCAGCAGCTGGTCAAGGGGAGGAACTAATGAAAAACTGTTTTTT.

The CDR3: CASSYLSRYIPYNEQFF. Here the CDR3 DNA reads TGTGCCAGCAGTTACCTTTCTCGGTACATCCCCTACAATGAGCAGTTCTTC. This chain connects TRBV6-5 to TRBJ2-1; D remains unclear. This CDR3 is 17 amino acids long. Germline CDR1 and CDR2: MNHEY and SVGAGI. Trimming stripped 2 bases from V and 2 bases from J, with 16 bases between.

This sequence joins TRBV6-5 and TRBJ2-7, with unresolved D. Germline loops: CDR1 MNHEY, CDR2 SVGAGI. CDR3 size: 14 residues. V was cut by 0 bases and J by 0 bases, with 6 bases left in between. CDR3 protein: CASSYSRSSYEQYF. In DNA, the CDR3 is TGTGCCAGCAGTTACTCGAGGAGCTCCTACGAGCAGTACTTC.

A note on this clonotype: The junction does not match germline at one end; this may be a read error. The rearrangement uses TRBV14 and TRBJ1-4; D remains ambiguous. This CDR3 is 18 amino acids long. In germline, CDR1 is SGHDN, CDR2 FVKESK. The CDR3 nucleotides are TGTGCCAGCAGCCAAGGAGTTGGCAAGGGAATCGCTAACGAAAAACTGTTTTTT. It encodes CASSQGVGKGIANEKLFF.

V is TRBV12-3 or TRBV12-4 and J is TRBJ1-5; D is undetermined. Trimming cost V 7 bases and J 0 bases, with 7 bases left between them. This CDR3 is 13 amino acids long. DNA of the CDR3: TGTGCCAGCACTTCTGATAGCAATCAGCCCCAGCATTTT. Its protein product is CASTSDSNQPQHF.

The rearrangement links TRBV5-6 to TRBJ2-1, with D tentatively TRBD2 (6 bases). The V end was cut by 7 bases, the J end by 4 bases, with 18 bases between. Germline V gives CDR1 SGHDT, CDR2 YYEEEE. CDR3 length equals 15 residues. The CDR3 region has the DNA TGTGCCAGCGGCGCCGGACTACCGGGGTACAATGAGCAGTTCTTC. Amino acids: CASGAGLPGYNEQFF.

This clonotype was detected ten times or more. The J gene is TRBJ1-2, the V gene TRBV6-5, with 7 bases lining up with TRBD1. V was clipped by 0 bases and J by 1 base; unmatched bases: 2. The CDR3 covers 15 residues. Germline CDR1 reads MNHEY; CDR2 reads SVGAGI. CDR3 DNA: TGTGCCAGCAGTTACTCGAACAGGGGTAACTATGGCTACACCTTC. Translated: CASSYSNRGNYGYTF.